The next 2 T cell receptor beta chains were all read from a single sample in a study of T cell responses to AZD1222 COVID-19 vaccine (dated by TCRdb to the early 2020s). The library came from the immunoSEQ multiplex PCR assay. Imported from immuneACCESS, the table was reduced by TCRdb to in-frame sequences with V and J called. These copies leave out some clones; in studies compared against another copy, an unresolved V gene accounts for under half, and the cause of the remainder is not known. Recorded for this sample are roughly 120,000 clones; more than 75% of them occurred a single time. The top ten clones comprise 1.2% of the sample. Reading the label with the study, this specimen's time point is: baseline before first vaccination. The sequencing used peripheral blood, collected on day 0 of AZD1222 vaccination. The receptors stem from an adult in good health.

V usage is TRBV3-1 (or the pseudogene TRBV3-2) and J usage is TRBJ2-7, with D perhaps matching TRBD1 or TRBD2 (5 bases each). The CDR3 totals 13 residues. The germline V gene encodes CDR1 LGHDT and CDR2 YNNKEL (reference sequence). Trimming shortened V by 8 bases and J by 0 bases, and 11 bases separated the two germline ends. In DNA, the CDR3 is TGTGCCAGCCGCTGGGGGAGCTCCTACGAGCAGTACTTC. Its translation: CASRWGSSYEQYF.

The CDR3 DNA follows: TGTGCCAGCAGCTGGGGGGGTCGAGATACGCAGTATTTT. It is translated as CASSWGGRDTQYF. The rearrangement uses TRBV12-3 or TRBV12-4 and TRBJ2-3; 7 bases are shared with TRBD2. The ends lost 6 bases at V and 5 bases at J; junction bases unmatched: 5. This CDR3 contains 13 residues.